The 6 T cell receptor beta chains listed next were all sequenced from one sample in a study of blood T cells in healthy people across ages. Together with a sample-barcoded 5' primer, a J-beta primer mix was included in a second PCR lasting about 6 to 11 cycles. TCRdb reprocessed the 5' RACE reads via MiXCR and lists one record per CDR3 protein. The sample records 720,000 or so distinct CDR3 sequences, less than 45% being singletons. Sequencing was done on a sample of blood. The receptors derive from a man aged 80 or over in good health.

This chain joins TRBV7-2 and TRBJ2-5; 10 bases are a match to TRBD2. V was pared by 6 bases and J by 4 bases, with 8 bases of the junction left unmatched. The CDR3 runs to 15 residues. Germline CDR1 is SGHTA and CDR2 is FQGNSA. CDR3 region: CASRKSGRGAETQYF. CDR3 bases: TGTGCCAGCAGAAAAAGCGGGAGGGGGGCAGAGACCCAGTACTTC. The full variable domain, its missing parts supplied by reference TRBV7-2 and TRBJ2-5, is GAGVSQSPSNKVTEKGKDVELRCDPISGHTALYWYRQSLGQGLEFLIYFQGNSAPDKSGLPSDRFSAERTGGSVSTLTIQRTQQEDSAVYLCASRKSGRGAETQYFGPGTRLLVL.

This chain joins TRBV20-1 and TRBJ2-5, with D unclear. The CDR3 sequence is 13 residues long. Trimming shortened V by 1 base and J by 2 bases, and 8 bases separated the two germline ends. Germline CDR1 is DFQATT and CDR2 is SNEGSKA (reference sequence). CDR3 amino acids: CSARGWQQETQYF. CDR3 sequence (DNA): TGCAGTGCTAGAGGTTGGCAGCAAGAGACCCAGTACTTC.

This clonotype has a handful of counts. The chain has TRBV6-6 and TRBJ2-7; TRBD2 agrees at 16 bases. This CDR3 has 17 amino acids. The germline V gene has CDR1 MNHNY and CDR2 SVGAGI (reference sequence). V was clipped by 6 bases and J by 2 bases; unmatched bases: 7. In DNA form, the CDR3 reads TGTGCCAGCAGACGGGGACTAGCGGGAGGGACCGCCTACGAGCAGTACTTC. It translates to CASRRGLAGGTAYEQYF.

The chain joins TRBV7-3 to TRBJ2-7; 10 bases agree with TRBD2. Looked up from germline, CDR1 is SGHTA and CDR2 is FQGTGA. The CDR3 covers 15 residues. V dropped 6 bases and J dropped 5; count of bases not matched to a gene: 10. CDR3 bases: TGTGCCAGCAGTCAAAATAGCGGGAGGTACCACGAGCAGTACTTC. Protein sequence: CASSQNSGRYHEQYF.

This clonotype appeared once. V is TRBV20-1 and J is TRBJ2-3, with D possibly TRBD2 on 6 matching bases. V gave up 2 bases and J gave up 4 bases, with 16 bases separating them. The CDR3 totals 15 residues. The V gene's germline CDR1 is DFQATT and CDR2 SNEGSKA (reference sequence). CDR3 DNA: TGCAGTGCTAGATCCGCGGGATCCGTTGCAGATACGCAGTATTTT. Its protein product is CSARSAGSVADTQYF.

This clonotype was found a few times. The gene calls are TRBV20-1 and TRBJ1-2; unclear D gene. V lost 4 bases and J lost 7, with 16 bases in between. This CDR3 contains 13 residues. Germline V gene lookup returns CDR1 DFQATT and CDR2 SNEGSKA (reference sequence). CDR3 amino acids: CSAKTDGYGGYTF. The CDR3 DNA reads TGCAGTGCTAAAACGGACGGCTATGGTGGCTACACCTTC.